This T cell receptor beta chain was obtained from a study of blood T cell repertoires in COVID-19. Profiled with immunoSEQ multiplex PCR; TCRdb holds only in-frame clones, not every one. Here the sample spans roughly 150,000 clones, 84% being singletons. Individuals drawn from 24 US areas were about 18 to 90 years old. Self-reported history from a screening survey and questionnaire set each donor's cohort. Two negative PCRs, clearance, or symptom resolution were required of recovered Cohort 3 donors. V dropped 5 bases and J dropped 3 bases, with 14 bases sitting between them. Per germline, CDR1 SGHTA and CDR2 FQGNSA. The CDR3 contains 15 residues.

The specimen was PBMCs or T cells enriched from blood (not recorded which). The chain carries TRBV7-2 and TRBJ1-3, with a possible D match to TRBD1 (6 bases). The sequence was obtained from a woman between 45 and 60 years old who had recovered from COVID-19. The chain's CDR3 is CASSEKAGDGNTIYF. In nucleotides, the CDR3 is TGTGCCAGCAGCGAGAAGGCAGGGGATGGAAACACCATATATTTT.